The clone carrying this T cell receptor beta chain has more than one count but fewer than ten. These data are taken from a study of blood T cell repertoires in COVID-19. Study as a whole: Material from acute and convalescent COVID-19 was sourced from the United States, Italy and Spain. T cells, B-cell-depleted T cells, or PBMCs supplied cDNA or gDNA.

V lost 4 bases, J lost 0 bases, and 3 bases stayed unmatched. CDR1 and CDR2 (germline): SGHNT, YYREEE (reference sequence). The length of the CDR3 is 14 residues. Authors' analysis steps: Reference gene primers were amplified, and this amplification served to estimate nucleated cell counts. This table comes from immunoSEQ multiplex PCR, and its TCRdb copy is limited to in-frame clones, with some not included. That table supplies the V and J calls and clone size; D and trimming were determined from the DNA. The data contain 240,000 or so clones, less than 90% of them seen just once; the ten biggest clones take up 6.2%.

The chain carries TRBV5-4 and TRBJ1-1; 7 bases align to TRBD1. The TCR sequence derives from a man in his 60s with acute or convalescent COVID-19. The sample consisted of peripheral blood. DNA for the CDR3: TGTGCCAGCAGCCTACAGGGGATGAACACTGAAGCTTTCTTT. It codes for CASSLQGMNTEAFF. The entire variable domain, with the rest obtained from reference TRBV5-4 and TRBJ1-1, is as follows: ETGVTQSPTHLIKTRGQQVTLRCSSQSGHNTVSWYQQALGQGPQFIFQYYREEENGRGNFPPRFSGLQFPNYSSELNVNALELDDSALYLCASSLQGMNTEAFFGQGTRLTVV.